One TCR beta chain is described in this entry. Its antigen is unknown. The data derive from a study of cytomegalovirus exposure and HLA in healthy donors. Whole-study findings and limits: Reportedly, HLA-A and HLA-B alleles of most subjects were accurately predicted from TCR beta.

PCR involved 60 Vbeta and 13 Jbeta primers. Libraries were prepared by immunoSEQ multiplex PCR; TCRdb keeps only in-frame clonotypes and omits some of them. The data contain about 50,000 clones, approximately 77% of them singletons. The V and J ends lost 4 bases and 4 bases respectively, with 10 bases between them. The CDR3 has 13 amino acids. CDR1 LNHDA and CDR2 SQIVND come from the germline V gene (reference sequence). The sample was PBMCs. This sequence originates from a woman aged 45-65 years in good health and CMV-seronegative. The gene calls are TRBV19 and TRBJ1-1; D is possibly TRBD1 (6 bases). CDR3 in DNA: TGTGCCAGTAGTACCCCGGACAGCACTGAAGCTTTCTTT. Its translation is CASSTPDSTEAFF.